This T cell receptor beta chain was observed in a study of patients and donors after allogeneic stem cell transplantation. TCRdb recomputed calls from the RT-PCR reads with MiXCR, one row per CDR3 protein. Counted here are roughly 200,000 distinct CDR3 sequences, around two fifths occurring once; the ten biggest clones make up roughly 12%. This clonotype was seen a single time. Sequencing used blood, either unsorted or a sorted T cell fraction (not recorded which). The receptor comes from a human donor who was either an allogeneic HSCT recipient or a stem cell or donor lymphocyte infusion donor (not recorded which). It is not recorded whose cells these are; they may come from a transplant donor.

The CDR3 DNA is TGTGCCAGCAGCACGGGACCATCGGGATACGGTGGCTACACCTTC. Protein: CASSTGPSGYGGYTF. This chain connects TRBV7-3 to TRBJ1-2; TRBD1 is a possible D gene (5 bases). Germline assignment: CDR1 SGHTA and CDR2 FQGTGA. V lost 5 bases and J 7 bases, leaving 20 bases between the germline ends. This CDR3 has 15 amino acids.